This TCR beta chain was identified in a study of CD8+CD57+ T cells in acquired aplastic anemia. Study context: Roughly 3 ug was the average amount of DNA from sorted CD4+ and CD8+ cells. Among healthy donors, CD4+ cells averaged approximately 10 million reads. Study-wide results and limits: No significant patient-versus-control difference appeared in CD8+ Simpson's diversity. Patients and controls shared approximately 28 CD8+ CDR3 sequences.

Genomic DNA was employed as the template in profiling TCR beta VDJ and CDR3. TCRdb re-analysed the reads in MiXCR, keeping a single row per CDR3 protein. The sample consists of approximately 160,000 distinct CDR3 sequences, about 48% of them appearing once. This clonotype was seen ten or more times. Its target is unknown. In germline, CDR1 is DFQATT, CDR2 SNEGSKA (reference sequence). Deletions cut 3 bases from V and 4 bases from J, with 5 bases between. CDR3 length: 11 amino acids. The clonotype originates from a human donor in good health. This chain joins TRBV20-1 and TRBJ2-3, with D unresolved. Material for sequencing was sorted CD4+, CD8+, or CD8+CD57+ T cells (not recorded which) from PBMCs. The CDR3 loop reads CSASKPDTQYF. The CDR3 nucleotides read TGCAGTGCTAGCAAACCAGATACGCAGTATTTT.